The present T cell receptor beta chain was sequenced within a study of blood T cells in healthy people across ages. About the research overall: Per every two T cells, about one barcoded beta molecule was captured by template switching. Study-level results: The fall in TCR beta diversity per million T cells was roughly linear with age. Shifts in expanded clonotypes may have been confounded by donor CMV status, which was unknown.

Of note for this clonotype: As yet, its antigen is unknown.

CDR3 length: 18 amino acids. CDR1 LGHNA and CDR2 YNFKEQ come from the germline V gene. J was trimmed by 1 base and V by 1 base; bases with no gene match: 9. Primed by a sample-barcoded 5' primer and a J-beta primer mix, a second PCR proceeded for roughly 6 to 12 cycles. Tagging of each cDNA molecule was performed by a template-switch adaptor with 12 random nucleotides. TCRdb ran MiXCR on the 5' RACE reads and lists one entry per CDR3 protein. Of about 830,000 distinct CDR3 sequences listed, around 62% are singletons. Specimen: blood. This sequence originates from a man aged 30 to 39 in good health. The rearrangement links TRBV4-2 to TRBJ2-1; TRBD2 matches 8 bases. DNA of the CDR3: TGTGCCAGCAGCCAAGTCGCGGGGGGCAACCCGTCCTACAATGAGCAGTTCTTC. The encoded protein is CASSQVAGGNPSYNEQFF.